Below, one T cell receptor (beta chain) is given with its context. What it recognizes is unknown. The junction does not match germline at one end; this may be a read error. The data derive from a study of OX40 agonist ivuxolimab in advanced cancers. About the study: Melanoma, hepatocellular carcinoma, head and neck or renal cell cancer occurred in dose-escalation patients. Regarding the study as a whole: Doses of 0.1 to 3.0 mg/kg were accompanied by clonal expansion of CD4+ and CD8+ blood T cells by week 6. Some of the nonresponding patients also showed low levels of normalized T-cell clonal expansion. Averaged across samples, CD8+ T cells carried more expanded clones than CD4+ did.

Repertoires were generated with immunoSEQ multiplex PCR, while TCRdb's copy carries only in-frame clones and drops some. The table shows 11,000 to 15,000 clones, with roughly 71% occurring only once. The origin of this receptor is an adult with an advanced solid tumor such as melanoma, head and neck, liver or kidney cancer. The starting material was CD4+ or CD8+ T cells sorted from blood, obtained in a trial of the OX40 agonist ivuxolimab.

CDR3 residues: CASSFPAANNDQYF. The CDR3 DNA reads as TGTGCCAGCAGTTTTCCGGCCGCTAATAACGACCAGTACTTC. The chain uses TRBV27 and TRBJ2-7; D not resolved. This CDR3 comprises 14 residues. Germline V CDR1 and CDR2: MNHEY, SMNVEV (reference sequence).